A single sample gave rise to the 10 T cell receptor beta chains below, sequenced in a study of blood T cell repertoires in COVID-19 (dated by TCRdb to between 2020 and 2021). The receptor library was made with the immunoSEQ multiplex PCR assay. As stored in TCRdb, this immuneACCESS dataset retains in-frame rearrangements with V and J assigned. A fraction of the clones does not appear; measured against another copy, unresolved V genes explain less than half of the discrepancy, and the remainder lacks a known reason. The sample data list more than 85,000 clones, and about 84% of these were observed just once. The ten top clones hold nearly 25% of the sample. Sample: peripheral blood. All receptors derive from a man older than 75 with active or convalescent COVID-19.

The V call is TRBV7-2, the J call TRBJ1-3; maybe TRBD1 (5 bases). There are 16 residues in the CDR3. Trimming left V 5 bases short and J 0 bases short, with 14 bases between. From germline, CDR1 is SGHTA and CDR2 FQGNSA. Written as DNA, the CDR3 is TGTGCCAGCAGCCAAAACAGGATTGGCTCTGGAAACACCATATATTTT. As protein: CASSQNRIGSGNTIYF.

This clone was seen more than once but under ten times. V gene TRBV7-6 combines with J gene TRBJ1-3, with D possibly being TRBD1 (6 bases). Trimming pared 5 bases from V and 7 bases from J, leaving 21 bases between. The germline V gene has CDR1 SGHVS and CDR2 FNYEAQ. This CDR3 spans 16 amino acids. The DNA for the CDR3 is TGTGCCAGCAGCAAAAGCCCCTCAGGGGTCCGTAACACCATATATTTT. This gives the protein CASSKSPSGVRNTIYF.

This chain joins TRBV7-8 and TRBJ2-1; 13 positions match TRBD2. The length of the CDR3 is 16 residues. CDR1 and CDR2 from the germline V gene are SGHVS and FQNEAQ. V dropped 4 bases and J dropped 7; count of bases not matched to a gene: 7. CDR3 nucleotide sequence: TGTGCCAGCAGCTCCCCGACTAGCGGGGGGTGGAATGAGCAGTTCTTC. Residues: CASSSPTSGGWNEQFF.

In nucleotides, the CDR3 is TGTGCCAGCAGCTTTGTGAGGGACACCGGGGAGCTGTTTTTT. Translation: CASSFVRDTGELFF. V gene TRBV5-4 combines with J gene TRBJ2-2; a weak D match, TRBD2 (5 bases). V gave up 2 bases and J gave up 3 bases, with 8 bases separating them. Germline assignment: CDR1 SGHNT and CDR2 YYREEE (reference sequence). The CDR3 contains 14 residues.

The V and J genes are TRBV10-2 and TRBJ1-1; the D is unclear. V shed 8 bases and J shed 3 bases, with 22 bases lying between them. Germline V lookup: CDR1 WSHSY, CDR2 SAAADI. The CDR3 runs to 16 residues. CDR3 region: CASHARQFLGDTEAFF. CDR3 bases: TGCGCCAGCCACGCGCGACAATTTTTGGGTGACACTGAAGCTTTCTTT.

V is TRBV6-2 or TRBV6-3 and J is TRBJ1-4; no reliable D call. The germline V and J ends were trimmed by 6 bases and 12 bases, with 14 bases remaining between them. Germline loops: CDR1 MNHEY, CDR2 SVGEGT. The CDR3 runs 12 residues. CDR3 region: CASSTGFTELFF. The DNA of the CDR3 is TGTGCCAGCAGCACCGGGTTTACGGAACTGTTTTTT.

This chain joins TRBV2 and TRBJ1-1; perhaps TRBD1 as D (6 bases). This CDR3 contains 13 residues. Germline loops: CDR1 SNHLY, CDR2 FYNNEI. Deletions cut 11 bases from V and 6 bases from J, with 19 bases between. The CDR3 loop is CAPSKGEKAEAFF. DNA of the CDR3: TGTGCCCCCAGTAAGGGGGAGAAGGCTGAAGCTTTCTTT.

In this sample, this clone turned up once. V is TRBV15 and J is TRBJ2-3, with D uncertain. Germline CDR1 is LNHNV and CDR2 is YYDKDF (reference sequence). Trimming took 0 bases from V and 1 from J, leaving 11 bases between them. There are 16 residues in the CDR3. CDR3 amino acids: CATSRDPSLGTDTQYF. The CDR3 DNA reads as TGTGCCACCAGCAGAGATCCATCACTCGGCACAGATACGCAGTATTTT.

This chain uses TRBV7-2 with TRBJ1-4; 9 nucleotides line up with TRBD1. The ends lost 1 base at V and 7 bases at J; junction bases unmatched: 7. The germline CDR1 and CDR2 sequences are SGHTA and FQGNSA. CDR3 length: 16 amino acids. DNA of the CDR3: TGTGCCAGCAGCTTAGATTTCGGGACAGGGACTGAAAAACTGTTTTTT. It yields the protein CASSLDFGTGTEKLFF. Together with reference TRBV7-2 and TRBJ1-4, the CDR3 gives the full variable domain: GAGVSQSPSNKVTEKGKDVELRCDPISGHTALYWYRQSLGQGLEFLIYFQGNSAPDKSGLPSDRFSAERTGGSVSTLTIQRTQQEDSAVYLCASSLDFGTGTEKLFFGSGTQLSVL.

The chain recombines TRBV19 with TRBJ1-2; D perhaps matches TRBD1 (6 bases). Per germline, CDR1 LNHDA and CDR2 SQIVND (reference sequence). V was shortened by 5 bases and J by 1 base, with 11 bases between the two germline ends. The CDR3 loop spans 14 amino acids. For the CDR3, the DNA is TGTGCCAGTAGTCCCTCCAGGGGTAACTATGGCTACACCTTC. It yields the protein CASSPSRGNYGYTF. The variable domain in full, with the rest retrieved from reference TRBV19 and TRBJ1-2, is DGGITQSPKYLFRKEGQNVTLSCEQNLNHDAMYWYRQDPGQGLRLIYYSQIVNDFQKGDIAEGYSVSREKKESFPLTVTSAQKNPTAFYLCASSPSRGNYGYTFGSGTRLTVV.